The clone carrying this T cell receptor (beta chain) occurred once. Its antigen is unknown. Every one of the donors was a Caucasian adult that lived in Nashville, Tennessee. The CDR3 contains 14 residues. Germline CDR1 MNHEY, CDR2 SVGAGI. Deletions cut 0 bases from V and 4 bases from J, with 9 bases between. The record originates from a study of shared clonotypes between healthy human individuals. Investigators spread the genomic DNA of each subset evenly over several immunoSEQ plates. The authors loaded around 220 ng DNA, about 30,000 T cell genomes, into sorted-subset replicate PCRs. The repertoire was sequenced with immunoSEQ multiplex PCR; TCRdb's copy has only in-frame clones and lacks some. Of some 2.1 million clones in the sample, roughly 94% are singletons; the top ten hold around 0.13%. Whole-study findings and limits: Despite large depth, rarefaction showed incomplete sorted-subset sequencing.

The source is a young man in good health. Sequencing was carried out using naive CD4+ T cells sorted from blood. Subset here: CD45RA+ positively selected. The chain links TRBV6-5 to TRBJ1-2, with D perhaps matching TRBD1 (5 bases). The CDR3 protein is CASSYSRDLYGYTF. In DNA, the CDR3 is TGTGCCAGCAGTTACTCCAGGGACCTCTATGGCTACACCTTC.